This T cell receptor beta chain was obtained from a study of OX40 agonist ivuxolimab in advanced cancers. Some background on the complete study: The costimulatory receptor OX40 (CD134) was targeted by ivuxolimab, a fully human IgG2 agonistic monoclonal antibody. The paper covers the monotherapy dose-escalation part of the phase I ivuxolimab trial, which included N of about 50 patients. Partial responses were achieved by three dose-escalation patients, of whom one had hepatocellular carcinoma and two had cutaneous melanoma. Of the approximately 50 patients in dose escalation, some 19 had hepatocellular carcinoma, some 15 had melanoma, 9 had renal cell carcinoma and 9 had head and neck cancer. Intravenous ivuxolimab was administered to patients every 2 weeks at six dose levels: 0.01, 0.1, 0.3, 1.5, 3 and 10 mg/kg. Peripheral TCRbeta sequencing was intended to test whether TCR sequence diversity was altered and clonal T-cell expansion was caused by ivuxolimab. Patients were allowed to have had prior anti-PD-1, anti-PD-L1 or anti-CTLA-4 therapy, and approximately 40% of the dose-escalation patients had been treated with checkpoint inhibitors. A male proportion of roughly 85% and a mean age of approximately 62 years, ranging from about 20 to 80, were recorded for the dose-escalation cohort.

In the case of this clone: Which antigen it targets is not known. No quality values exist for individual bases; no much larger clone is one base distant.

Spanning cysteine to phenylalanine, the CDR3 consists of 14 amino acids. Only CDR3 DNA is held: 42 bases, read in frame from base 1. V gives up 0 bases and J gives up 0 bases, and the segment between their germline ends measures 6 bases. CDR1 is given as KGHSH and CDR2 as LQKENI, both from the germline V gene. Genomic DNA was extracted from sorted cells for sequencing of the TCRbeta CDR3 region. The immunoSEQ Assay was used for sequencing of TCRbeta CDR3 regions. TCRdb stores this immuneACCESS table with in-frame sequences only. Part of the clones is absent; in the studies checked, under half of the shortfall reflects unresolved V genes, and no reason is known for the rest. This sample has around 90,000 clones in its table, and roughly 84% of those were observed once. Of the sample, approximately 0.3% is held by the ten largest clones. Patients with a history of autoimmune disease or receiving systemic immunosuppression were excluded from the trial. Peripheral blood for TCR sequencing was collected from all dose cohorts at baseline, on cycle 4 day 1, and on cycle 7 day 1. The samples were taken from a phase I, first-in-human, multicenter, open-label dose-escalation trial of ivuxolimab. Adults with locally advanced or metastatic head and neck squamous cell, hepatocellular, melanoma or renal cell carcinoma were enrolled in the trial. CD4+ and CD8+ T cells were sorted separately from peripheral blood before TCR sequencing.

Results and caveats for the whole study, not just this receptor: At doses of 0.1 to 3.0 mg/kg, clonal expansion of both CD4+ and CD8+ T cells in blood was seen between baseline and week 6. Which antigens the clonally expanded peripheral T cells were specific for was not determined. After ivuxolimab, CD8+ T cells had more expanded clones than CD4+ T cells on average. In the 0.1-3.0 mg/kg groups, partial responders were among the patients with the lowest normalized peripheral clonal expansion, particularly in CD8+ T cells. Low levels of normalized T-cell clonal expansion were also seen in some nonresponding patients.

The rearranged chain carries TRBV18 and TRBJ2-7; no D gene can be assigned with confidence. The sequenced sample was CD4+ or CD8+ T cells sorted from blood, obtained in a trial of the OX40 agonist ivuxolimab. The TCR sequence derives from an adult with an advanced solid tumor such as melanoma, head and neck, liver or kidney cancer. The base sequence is TGTGCCAGCTCACCACCGGTCAGCTCCTACGAGCAGTACTTC. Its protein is CASSPPVSSYEQYF.